These 11 T cell receptor beta chains were sequenced from one sample in a study of OX40 agonist ivuxolimab in advanced cancers. Profiling relied on immunoSEQ multiplex PCR, and the TCRdb table lists in-frame clones only, not all of them. Here the sample spans 30,000 to 45,000 clones, roughly 90% being singletons. This specimen consisted of CD4+ or CD8+ T cells sorted from blood, obtained in a trial of the OX40 agonist ivuxolimab. The receptor source for this set is an adult with an advanced solid tumor such as melanoma, head and neck, liver or kidney cancer.

CDR3 sequence reads: CASSRWGGTEAFF. CDR3 sequence (DNA): TGCGCCAGCAGCCGGTGGGGGGGCACTGAAGCTTTCTTT. V and J are TRBV4-1 and TRBJ1-1; weak D call: TRBD1 (5 bases). Between the trimmed V and J ends, which lost 4 bases and 4 bases, there was a span of 10 bases. CDR3 length: 13 residues. In germline, CDR1 is MGHRA, CDR2 YSYEKL.

The rearrangement uses TRBV28 and TRBJ2-7; TRBD2 matches 8 bases. The V segment lost 1 base and the J segment 2 bases; nucleotides outside the gene matches: 7. Germline loops: CDR1 MDHEN, CDR2 SYDVKM. There are 16 residues in the CDR3. The CDR3 sequence: CASSLYSAGDAYEQYF. The CDR3 DNA reads TGTGCCAGCAGTTTATACTCAGCGGGGGATGCCTACGAGCAGTACTTC.

The chain couples TRBV6-5 to TRBJ2-7, with 8 bases fitting TRBD1. V was clipped by 0 bases and J by 6 bases; unmatched bases: 7. CDR3 size: 15 residues. CDR1 MNHEY and CDR2 SVGAGI come from the germline V gene. CDR3 in amino acids: CASSYSGQGQGEQYF. The CDR3 DNA reads as TGTGCCAGCAGTTACTCCGGACAGGGACAAGGCGAGCAGTACTTC.

The chain employs TRBV29-1 and TRBJ2-7; TRBD2 might be the D (5 bases). Germline CDR1 and CDR2: SQVTM and ANQGSEA. Trimming cost V 4 bases and J 3 bases, with 7 bases left between them. The length of the CDR3 is 11 residues. This chain's CDR3 is CSVGESYEQYF. The CDR3 nucleotides read TGCAGCGTTGGGGAGAGCTACGAGCAGTACTTC.

V and J are TRBV6-5 and TRBJ1-6; 8 nucleotides align to TRBD1. The CDR3 runs to 13 residues. The trim removed 10 bases at V and 6 bases at J, leaving 5 bases unmatched. Germline V gives CDR1 MNHEY, CDR2 SVGAGI. The CDR3 region is CATKTGVNSPLHF. The CDR3 DNA sequence: TGTGCCACCAAGACAGGGGTTAATTCACCCCTCCACTTT.

The J gene is TRBJ2-1, the V gene TRBV4-3; 9 bases line up with TRBD2. This CDR3 has 16 residues. The J segment lost 4 bases and the V segment lost 2 bases, leaving 6 bases of the junction unmatched. Looked up from germline, CDR1 is LGHNA and CDR2 is YSLEER. CDR3 sequence: CASSQRIAGAYNEQFF. CDR3 nucleotide sequence: TGCGCCAGCAGCCAAAGGATAGCGGGAGCATACAATGAGCAGTTCTTC.

This rearrangement joins TRBV21-1 to TRBJ2-7. TRBV21-1 is shown as a pseudogene. The CDR3 is 20 amino acids. The CDR3 DNA is TGTGCCAGCAGCAAAAAAGCTCAGTTTTCTCGGGCCGCGGATCCATACGAGCAGTACTTC. It codes for CASSKKAQFSRAADPYEQYF.

The chain has TRBV6-4 and TRBJ2-1, with 9 nucleotides matching TRBD2. CDR3 size: 15 residues. The junction had 6 bases not matched to a gene; V was cut back by 4 bases and J by 5 bases. Germline-derived CDR1 and CDR2 are MRHNA and SNTAGT. The CDR3 nucleotides read TGTGCCAGCAGTGCATGGCTAGCGGGACACAATGAGCAGTTCTTC. The encoded protein is CASSAWLAGHNEQFF.

The V and J genes are TRBV7-9 and TRBJ2-1; 8 bases fit TRBD2. This CDR3 region has 18 residues. CDR1 SEHNR and CDR2 FQNEAQ come from the germline V gene (reference sequence). With 4 bases clipped from V and 2 bases from J, the junction kept 13 bases outside the gene matches. The CDR3 DNA follows: TGTGCCAGCAGCTCATTAGCGGGGAACCGTGGGGCCTACAATGAGCAGTTCTTC. Translated: CASSSLAGNRGAYNEQFF.

This clone counts as medium-sized. In the same sample, other DNA sequences code for this CDR3. The chain uses TRBV2 and TRBJ1-4; D unresolved. V lost 1 base, J lost 8 bases, and 14 bases lay in between. The CDR3 runs 15 residues. Germline CDR1 and CDR2: SNHLY and FYNNEI. CDR3 coding DNA: TGTGCCAGCAGTGAAGGAGATGTGCTAGACGAAAAACTGTTTTTT. Translation gives CASSEGDVLDEKLFF.

J is TRBJ1-1 and V is TRBV18; D not certain. This CDR3 has 14 amino acids. Germline V lookup: CDR1 KGHSH, CDR2 LQKENI. Trimming pared 2 bases from V and 4 bases from J, leaving 11 bases between. CDR3 sequence: CASSPGNQITEAFF. CDR3 in DNA: TGTGCCAGCTCACCAGGGAATCAGATCACTGAAGCTTTCTTT.